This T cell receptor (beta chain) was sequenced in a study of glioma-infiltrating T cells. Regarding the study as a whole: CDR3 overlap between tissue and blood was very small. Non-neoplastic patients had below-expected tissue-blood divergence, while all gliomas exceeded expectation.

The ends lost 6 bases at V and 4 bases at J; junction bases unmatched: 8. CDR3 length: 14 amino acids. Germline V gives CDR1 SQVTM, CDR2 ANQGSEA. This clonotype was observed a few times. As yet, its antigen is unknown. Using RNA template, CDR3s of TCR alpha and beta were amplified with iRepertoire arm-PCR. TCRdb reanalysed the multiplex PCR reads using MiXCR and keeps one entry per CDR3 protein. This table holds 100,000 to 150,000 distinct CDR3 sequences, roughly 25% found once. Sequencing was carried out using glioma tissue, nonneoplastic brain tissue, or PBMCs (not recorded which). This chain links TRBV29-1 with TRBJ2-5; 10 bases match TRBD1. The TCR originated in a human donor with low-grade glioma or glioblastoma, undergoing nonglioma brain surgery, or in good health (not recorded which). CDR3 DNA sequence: TGCAGCGTAGCCGGGACAGGGGAACGAGAGACCCAGTACTTC. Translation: CSVAGTGERETQYF.